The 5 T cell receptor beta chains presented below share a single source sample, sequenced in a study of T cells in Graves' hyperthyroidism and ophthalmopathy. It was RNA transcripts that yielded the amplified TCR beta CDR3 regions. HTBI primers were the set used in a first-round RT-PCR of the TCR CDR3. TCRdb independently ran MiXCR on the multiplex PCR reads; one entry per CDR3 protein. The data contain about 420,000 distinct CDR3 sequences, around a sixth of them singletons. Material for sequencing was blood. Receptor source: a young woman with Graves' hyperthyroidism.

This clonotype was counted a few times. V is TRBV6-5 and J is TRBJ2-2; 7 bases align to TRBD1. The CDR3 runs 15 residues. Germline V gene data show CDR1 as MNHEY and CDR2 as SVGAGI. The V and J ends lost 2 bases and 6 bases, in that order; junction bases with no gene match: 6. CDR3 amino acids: CASSYAAGGAGELFF. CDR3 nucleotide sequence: TGTGCCAGCAGTTACGCTGCAGGGGGTGCCGGGGAGCTGTTTTTT.

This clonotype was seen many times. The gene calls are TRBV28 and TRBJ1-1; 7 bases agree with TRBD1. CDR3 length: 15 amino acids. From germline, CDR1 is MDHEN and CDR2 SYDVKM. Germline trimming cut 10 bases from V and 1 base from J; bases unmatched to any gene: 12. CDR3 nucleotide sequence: TGTGCCACTCGGACAACAGGGGAGAGGAACACTGAAGCTTTCTTT. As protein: CATRTTGERNTEAFF.

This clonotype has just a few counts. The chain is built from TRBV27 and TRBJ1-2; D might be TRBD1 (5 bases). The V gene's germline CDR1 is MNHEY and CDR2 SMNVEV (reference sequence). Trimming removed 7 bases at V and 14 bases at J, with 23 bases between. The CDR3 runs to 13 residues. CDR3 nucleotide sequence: TGTGCCAGCAAACCCAGCCTAACAGGTTCAAGTACCTTC. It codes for CASKPSLTGSSTF.

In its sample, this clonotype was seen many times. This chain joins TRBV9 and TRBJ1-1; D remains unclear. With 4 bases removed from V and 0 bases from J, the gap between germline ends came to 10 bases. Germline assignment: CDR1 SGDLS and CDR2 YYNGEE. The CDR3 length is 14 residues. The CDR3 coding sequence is TGTGCCAGCAGCCCACACGGCCTGAACACTGAAGCTTTCTTT. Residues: CASSPHGLNTEAFF.

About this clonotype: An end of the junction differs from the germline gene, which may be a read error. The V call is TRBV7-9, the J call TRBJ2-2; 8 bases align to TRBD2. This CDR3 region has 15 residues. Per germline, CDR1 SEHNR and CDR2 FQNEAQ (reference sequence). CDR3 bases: TGTGCCCGCAGCGACGGACTAGCCGAGACCGGGGAGCTGTTTTTT. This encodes CARSDGLAETGELFF.